Below, 17 T cell receptor beta chains from the same sample are listed, as sequenced in a study of shared clonotypes between healthy human individuals. Data came from immunoSEQ multiplex PCR; TCRdb stores just in-frame clones and leaves some out. The data show approximately 2.1 million clones, approximately 95% seen once. Specimen: naive CD4+ T cells from PBMCs. The sample's subset: CD45RA+ positively selected. Receptor source: a man aged 18 to 30 in good health. Some clones in this sample may be carry-over from other donors' samples.

The chain joins TRBV20-1 to TRBJ1-2, with a possible D match to TRBD1 (5 bases). The CDR3 runs to 11 residues. Between the trimmed V and J ends, which lost 3 bases and 6 bases, there was a span of 8 bases. The V gene's germline CDR1 is DFQATT and CDR2 SNEGSKA (reference sequence). In DNA form, the CDR3 reads TGCAGTGCTAGCGCCAGGGATGGCTACACCTTC. This translates into CSASARDGYTF.

The chain links TRBV11-3 to TRBJ2-2; the D gene is possibly TRBD1 (6 bases). CDR3 length equals 16 residues. The germline V gene encodes CDR1 SGHNT and CDR2 YENEEA. With 2 bases removed from V and 3 bases from J, the gap between germline ends came to 13 bases. CDR3 DNA: TGTGCCAGCAGCTTAACAAAAAACAGGGACACCGGGGAGCTGTTTTTT. It yields the protein CASSLTKNRDTGELFF.

The chain carries TRBV19 and TRBJ2-2; D gene unclear. CDR3 size: 14 residues. The germline gives CDR1 LNHDA, CDR2 SQIVND (reference sequence). Trimming cost V 5 bases and J 3 bases, with 10 bases left between them. The CDR3 is CASSGLRHTGELFF. CDR3 in DNA: TGTGCCAGTAGTGGGTTAAGACACACCGGGGAGCTGTTTTTT.

The chain joins TRBV6-1 to TRBJ1-4; D is undetermined. Trimming took 10 bases from V and 4 from J, leaving 13 bases between them. Germline-derived CDR1 and CDR2 are MNHNS and SASEGT. This CDR3 comprises 13 residues. The CDR3 DNA sequence: TGTGCCACCCGGAGGGCGGGTAATGAAAAACTGTTTTTT. Its protein product is CATRRAGNEKLFF.

This clone was seen once. V usage is TRBV5-4 and J usage is TRBJ2-1, with D possibly being TRBD2 (6 bases). The V end lost 1 base, the J end lost 0 bases, and 11 bases lay between the germline ends. There are 16 residues in the CDR3. The germline V gene encodes CDR1 SGHNT and CDR2 YYREEE (reference sequence). CDR3 in amino acids: CASSLTAGSSYNEQFF. For the CDR3, the DNA is TGTGCCAGCAGCTTGACGGCGGGGAGCTCCTACAATGAGCAGTTCTTC.

The J gene is TRBJ2-3, the V gene TRBV5-6; 7 bases fit TRBD1. The CDR3 spans 15 residues. V dropped 4 bases and J dropped 2; count of bases not matched to a gene: 7. Germline CDR1 reads SGHDT; CDR2 reads YYEEEE. CDR3 sequence reads: CASSPRTGSTDTQYF. The CDR3 DNA is TGTGCCAGCAGCCCCCGGACAGGATCCACAGATACGCAGTATTTT.

This rearrangement joins TRBV7-3 to TRBJ1-2; 7 positions agree with TRBD1. With 0 bases clipped from V and 6 bases from J, the junction kept 4 bases outside the gene matches. The CDR3 runs to 14 residues. Looked up from germline, CDR1 is SGHTA and CDR2 is FQGTGA. The DNA for the CDR3 is TGTGCCAGCAGCTTAACTCGGACAGGTGATGGCTACACCTTC. Encoded protein: CASSLTRTGDGYTF.

CDR3 loop: CASSLESGGGVNEQFF. CDR3 sequence (DNA): TGTGCCAGCAGCTTAGAGAGCGGAGGGGGCGTCAATGAGCAGTTCTTC. The chain joins TRBV7-3 to TRBJ2-1, with D possibly being TRBD1 (7 bases). Germline V gives CDR1 SGHTA, CDR2 FQGTGA. The CDR3 totals 16 residues. The V end was cut by 2 bases, the J end by 6 bases, with 17 bases between.

The chain's CDR3 is CASSIGATGSYGYTF. The CDR3, as DNA: TGTGCCAGTAGTATCGGGGCGACAGGGTCGTATGGCTACACCTTC. V usage is TRBV19 and J usage is TRBJ1-2; the match to TRBD1 covers 7 bases. The CDR3 is 15 residues long. The V gene end was trimmed by 3 bases and the J gene end by 5 bases; junction bases not matched to a gene: 9. Germline CDR1 and CDR2: LNHDA and SQIVND (reference sequence).

This sequence joins TRBV28 and TRBJ1-4; TRBD1 might be the D (5 bases). Germline V CDR1 and CDR2: MDHEN, SYDVKM. The CDR3 spans 11 residues. The V and J ends lost 5 bases and 13 bases respectively, with 11 bases between them. As DNA, the CDR3 is TGTGCCAGCAGTGGGAGGGGAACACTGTTTTTT. This encodes CASSGRGTLFF.

V usage is TRBV5-6 and J usage is TRBJ2-3; 7 bases match TRBD2. V lost 1 base, J lost 2 bases, and 7 bases stayed unmatched. The CDR3 has 16 amino acids. The germline CDR1 and CDR2 sequences are SGHDT and YYEEEE. CDR3 region: CASSLLGLADTDTQYF. CDR3 DNA: TGTGCCAGCAGCTTGCTCGGCCTAGCGGACACAGATACGCAGTATTTT.

The chain joins TRBV6-5 to TRBJ1-1, with D possibly being TRBD1 (6 bases). V lost 6 bases, J lost 0 bases, and 14 bases lay in between. This CDR3 is 15 amino acids long. The germline CDR1 and CDR2 sequences are MNHEY and SVGAGI. This chain's CDR3 is CASRTTGGLNTEAFF. The CDR3 coding sequence is TGTGCCAGCAGGACCACCGGGGGGCTGAACACTGAAGCTTTCTTT.

V is TRBV19 and J is TRBJ1-5; 7 bases agree with TRBD1. J gave up 1 base and V 5 bases, and 5 bases lay outside the gene matches. CDR3 length: 15 amino acids. The germline V gene encodes CDR1 LNHDA and CDR2 SQIVND (reference sequence). The CDR3: CASSDLQGSNQPQHF. The DNA for the CDR3 is TGTGCCAGTAGTGACTTACAGGGGAGCAATCAGCCCCAGCATTTT.

The V gene is TRBV6-5, the J gene TRBJ2-7, with TRBD1 matching 10 bases. V shed 2 bases, J shed 3 bases, and the junction held 4 bases outside the gene matches. The CDR3 consists of 15 residues. From germline, CDR1 is MNHEY and CDR2 SVGAGI. The CDR3 nucleotides read TGTGCCAGCAGTTACCGACAGGGGGCTGTCTACGAGCAGTACTTC. Its translation is CASSYRQGAVYEQYF.

J is TRBJ1-5 and V is TRBV6-6; 8 nucleotides align to TRBD1. J was trimmed by 3 bases and V by 4 bases; bases with no gene match: 2. The CDR3 contains 14 residues. Germline V lookup: CDR1 MNHNY, CDR2 SVGAGI (reference sequence). CDR3 sequence: CASSWTGNNQPQHF. CDR3 DNA: TGTGCCAGCAGTTGGACAGGGAACAATCAGCCCCAGCATTTT.

A note on this clone: The sample has other DNA sequences that encode this CDR3 too. This chain uses TRBV6-6 with TRBJ2-1; D may be TRBD2 (5 bases). Looked up from germline, CDR1 is MNHNY and CDR2 is SVGAGI (reference sequence). The V end was cut by 3 bases, the J end by 0 bases, with 9 bases between. The CDR3 consists of 15 residues. Here the CDR3 reads CASSYGESSYNEQFF. As DNA, the CDR3 is TGTGCCAGCAGTTATGGGGAGAGCTCCTACAATGAGCAGTTCTTC.

With regard to this clone: Other DNA sequences in the sample encode the same CDR3. This rearrangement joins TRBV7-2 to TRBJ1-5, with D hard to call. CDR3 length equals 15 residues. Trimming cost V 1 base and J 2 bases, with 9 bases left between them. Germline lookup yields CDR1 SGHTA and CDR2 FQGNSA. The CDR3 sequence: CASSLGGRGNQPQHF. Here the CDR3 DNA reads TGTGCCAGCAGCTTAGGCGGAAGGGGCAATCAGCCCCAGCATTTT.